One and the same sample provided the 32 T cell receptor beta chains below, sequenced in a study of cytomegalovirus exposure and HLA in healthy donors. A multiplex PCR was run with 60 Vbeta primers and 13 Jbeta primers. The assay was immunoSEQ multiplex PCR, and TCRdb's table has in-frame clones only and misses some. The data hold about 160,000 clones, with 78% observed a single time. Sequences were obtained from PBMCs. The receptors originated from a woman in her thirties or forties in good health and CMV-seronegative.

The chain joins TRBV10-3 to TRBJ2-1, with TRBD2 as a possible D gene (5 bases). The CDR3 is 16 residues long. Looked up from germline, CDR1 is ENHRY and CDR2 is SYGVKD. V lost 1 base and J 6 bases, leaving 16 bases between the germline ends. This chain's CDR3 is CAISEYKTGRGNEQFF. The CDR3 DNA follows: TGTGCCATCAGTGAGTATAAGACCGGACGGGGCAATGAGCAGTTCTTC.

The V gene is TRBV4-1, the J gene TRBJ1-4; 8 nucleotides match TRBD1. The CDR3 covers 15 residues. The V and J ends lost 8 bases and 4 bases, in that order; junction bases with no gene match: 9. Looked up from germline, CDR1 is MGHRA and CDR2 is YSYEKL. CDR3 protein: CASVPGTGINEKLFF. The DNA for the CDR3 is TGCGCCAGCGTCCCCGGGACAGGAATTAATGAAAAACTGTTTTTT.

V gene TRBV10-2 combines with J gene TRBJ2-3; 8 nucleotides match TRBD2. Trimming at V came to 5 bases and at J to 0 bases, leaving 1 base not matched to a gene. CDR3 size: 14 residues. Germline CDR1 and CDR2: WSHSY and SAAADI. CDR3 bases: TGCGCCAGCAGTTTAGCGGGGAGCACAGATACGCAGTATTTT. It is translated as CASSLAGSTDTQYF.

A note on this clone: This same CDR3 is encoded by further DNA sequences in the sample. The J gene is TRBJ2-3, the V gene TRBV5-1, with D unclear. This CDR3 is built from 13 residues. Deletions cut 1 base from V and 1 base from J, with 4 bases between. Germline values: CDR1 SGHRS, CDR2 YFSETQ. Here the CDR3 reads CASSLQGTDTQYF. Here the CDR3 DNA reads TGCGCCAGCAGCTTGCAGGGCACAGATACGCAGTATTTT.

The chain is built from TRBV29-1 and TRBJ1-2, with D perhaps TRBD1 (5 bases). V shed 0 bases and J shed 4 bases, with 15 bases lying between them. The CDR3 is 15 amino acids. Germline loops: CDR1 SQVTM, CDR2 ANQGSEA. The CDR3 region is CSVEEWKQGGYGYTF. CDR3 DNA sequence: TGCAGCGTTGAAGAATGGAAGCAGGGTGGCTATGGCTACACCTTC.

This chain connects TRBV5-5 to TRBJ2-7, with 10 bases fitting TRBD1. The junction had 6 bases not matched to a gene; V was cut back by 3 bases and J by 6 bases. The germline CDR1 and CDR2 sequences are SGHKS and YYEKEE (reference sequence). This CDR3 is 14 amino acids long. CDR3 sequence reads: CASSSRQGAVEQYF. As DNA, the CDR3 is TGTGCCAGCAGCTCCCGACAGGGGGCGGTCGAGCAGTACTTC.

This clone was observed a single time. The chain links TRBV2 to TRBJ1-5, with 7 bases matching TRBD1. Looked up from germline, CDR1 is SNHLY and CDR2 is FYNNEI. The CDR3 is made up of 21 amino acids. V shed 0 bases, J shed 3 bases, and the junction held 20 bases outside the gene matches. CDR3: CASSEALVEVGGWGFNQPQHF. The CDR3 nucleotides are TGTGCCAGCAGTGAAGCGCTCGTTGAAGTAGGGGGCTGGGGGTTCAATCAGCCCCAGCATTTT.

The sample holds a few counts of this clone. The CDR3 spells CASSRTGRSTGELFF. CDR3 DNA: TGTGCCAGCAGTCGGACAGGGAGGAGCACCGGGGAGCTGTTTTTT. The J gene is TRBJ2-2, the V gene TRBV2, with 8 bases that match TRBD1. V shed 5 bases and J 4 bases; nucleotides not matched to a gene: 6. The CDR3 totals 15 residues. Germline loops: CDR1 SNHLY, CDR2 FYNNEI.

The V and J genes are TRBV5-1 and TRBJ2-7, with 9 positions matching TRBD1. V dropped 0 bases and J dropped 7; count of bases not matched to a gene: 5. CDR3 length equals 14 residues. Germline CDR1 is SGHRS and CDR2 is YFSETQ. For the CDR3, the DNA is TGCGCCAGCAGCTTGGGGACAGGGGTTAGGGAGCAGTACTTC. This translates into CASSLGTGVREQYF.

This chain links TRBV12-5 with TRBJ1-1; D is ambiguous. Germline values: CDR1 LGHNT, CDR2 FRNRAP. Trimming took 4 bases from V and 5 from J, leaving 14 bases between them. CDR3 length equals 14 residues. The CDR3 loop reads CASGSPLTLTEAFF. For the CDR3, the DNA is TGTGCTAGTGGTTCGCCACTCACGCTGACTGAAGCTTTCTTT.

V is TRBV6-1 and J is TRBJ2-1; 11 bases match TRBD1. Unmatched junction bases numbered 3, after V lost 5 bases and J lost 3 bases. Germline assignment: CDR1 MNHNS and CDR2 SASEGT. This CDR3 comprises 15 residues. The CDR3 bases are TGTGCCAGCAGTCCCGGGACAGGGGGCTACAATGAGCAGTTCTTC. Its translation: CASSPGTGGYNEQFF.

The chain recombines TRBV28 with TRBJ1-2; 8 positions match TRBD1. Germline V gives CDR1 MDHEN, CDR2 SYDVKM. V was pared by 10 bases and J by 2 bases, with 9 bases of the junction left unmatched. This CDR3 has 14 residues. The CDR3 loop is CAIGLDRENYGYTF. The CDR3 DNA reads TGTGCCATTGGTCTGGACAGGGAGAACTATGGCTACACCTTC.

The rearrangement uses TRBV10-2 and TRBJ1-1; 9 nucleotides line up with TRBD1. V gave up 4 bases and J gave up 13 bases; unmatched junction bases: 16. CDR1 is WSHSY, CDR2 SAAADI, per germline. CDR3 length: 15 amino acids. CDR3 sequence: CASSGPGGQGRMGFF. DNA for the CDR3: TGCGCCAGCAGTGGACCCGGGGGACAGGGAAGGATGGGTTTCTTT.

The CDR3 reads CASSSGALAGAAISTDTQYF. The CDR3 DNA reads TGCGCCAGCAGCTCGGGGGCGCTAGCGGGGGCCGCCATCTCCACAGATACGCAGTATTTT. The chain recombines TRBV5-1 with TRBJ2-3; 10 positions match TRBD2. CDR3 length: 20 amino acids. Germline values: CDR1 SGHRS, CDR2 YFSETQ. J gave up 2 bases and V 3 bases, and 18 bases lay outside the gene matches.

This chain connects TRBV5-1 to TRBJ2-7, with 10 positions matching TRBD1. This CDR3 comprises 18 residues. Unmatched junction bases numbered 9, after V lost 0 bases and J lost 0 bases. From germline, CDR1 is SGHRS and CDR2 YFSETQ. The CDR3 protein is CASSLVWSGQGSSYEQYF. The CDR3 bases are TGCGCCAGCAGCTTGGTATGGTCGGGACAGGGGAGCTCCTACGAGCAGTACTTC.

The chain carries TRBV4-1 and TRBJ2-5; D gene uncertain. The J call is in doubt because the DNA end fits TRBJ2-7 better. This CDR3 comprises 14 residues. CDR1 MGHRA and CDR2 YSYEKL come from the germline V gene. The CDR3 DNA reads as TGCGCCAGCAGCCAAGATCTTTTCTACTACGAGCAGTACTTC. It is translated as CASSQDLFYYEQYF.

The gene calls are TRBV7-9 and TRBJ1-6, with TRBD1 matching 7 bases. CDR1 is SEHNR, CDR2 FQNEAQ, per germline (reference sequence). The CDR3 spans 15 residues. Unmatched junction bases numbered 4, after V lost 1 base and J lost 7 bases. The CDR3: CASSLVGTVNSPLHF. Written as DNA, the CDR3 is TGTGCCAGCAGCTTAGTTGGGACAGTCAATTCACCCCTCCACTTT.

The V call is TRBV2, the J call TRBJ1-5, with D unclear. V was clipped by 3 bases and J by 3 bases, with 9 bases between them. The CDR3 length is 14 residues. CDR1 SNHLY and CDR2 FYNNEI come from the germline V gene. Written as DNA, the CDR3 is TGTGCCAGCAGTGAGGGCAGATTCAATCAGCCCCAGCATTTT. Translated: CASSEGRFNQPQHF. Complete variable domain (other parts from reference TRBV2 and TRBJ1-5): EPEVTQTPSHQVTQMGQEVILRCVPISNHLYFYWYRQILGQKVEFLVSFYNNEISEKSEIFDDQFSVERPDGSNFTLKIRSTKLEDSAMYFCASSEGRFNQPQHFGDGTRLSIL.

The chain is built from TRBV29-1 and TRBJ2-1, with TRBD2 identical over 10 bases. V was pared by 6 bases and J by 7 bases, with 9 bases of the junction left unmatched. The germline V gene has CDR1 SQVTM and CDR2 ANQGSEA. The CDR3 is made up of 14 amino acids. CDR3 loop: CSVTLAGSLNEQFF. The CDR3 DNA is TGCAGCGTCACACTAGCGGGGAGTTTAAATGAGCAGTTCTTC.

The genes are TRBV18 and TRBJ1-1; D is ambiguous. Germline V lookup: CDR1 KGHSH, CDR2 LQKENI. The CDR3 is 14 residues long. V lost 3 bases, J lost 1 base, and 9 bases lay in between. The CDR3 DNA reads TGTGCCAGCTCACCTTACAGCCCGAACACTGAAGCTTTCTTT. This encodes CASSPYSPNTEAFF.

The V and J genes are TRBV4-2 and TRBJ2-5, with D possibly matching TRBD2 (5 bases). The CDR3 covers 14 residues. Germline loops: CDR1 LGHNA, CDR2 YNFKEQ. Trimming removed 0 bases from V and 5 bases from J, with 10 bases in between. The CDR3 reads CASSQDFAGETQYF. As DNA, the CDR3 is TGTGCCAGCAGCCAAGATTTTGCGGGCGAGACCCAGTACTTC.

The table lists this clone with a few counts. The rearrangement joins TRBV11-2 to TRBJ2-3; D call uncertain. Germline CDR1 SGHAT, CDR2 FQNNGV. V lost 1 base and J lost 3, with 11 bases in between. The CDR3 consists of 15 residues. As DNA, the CDR3 is TGTGCCAGCAGCTTAGCCGGGTTCCAGACAGATACGCAGTATTTT. Amino acids: CASSLAGFQTDTQYF.

The chain couples TRBV28 to TRBJ1-2; 10 bases fit TRBD1. The CDR3 totals 15 residues. V was pared by 8 bases and J by 4 bases, with 10 bases of the junction left unmatched. In germline, CDR1 is MDHEN, CDR2 SYDVKM. The DNA for the CDR3 is TGTGCCAGCGCCCCGGGACAGGGGAGCCGCTATGGCTACACCTTC. Translating gives CASAPGQGSRYGYTF.

The chain carries TRBV19 and TRBJ1-6; 9 bases fit TRBD1. The V segment lost 5 bases and the J segment 5 bases; nucleotides outside the gene matches: 10. The CDR3 length is 17 residues. Germline lookup yields CDR1 LNHDA and CDR2 SQIVND (reference sequence). This CDR3 is CASSSTGTGKNNSPLHF. The CDR3 nucleotides are TGTGCCAGTAGTTCGACGGGGACAGGGAAAAATAATTCACCCCTCCACTTT.

The chain links TRBV6-5 to TRBJ1-3, with D perhaps TRBD1 (5 bases). Germline assignment: CDR1 MNHEY and CDR2 SVGAGI. V lost 2 bases and J 1 base, leaving 9 bases between the germline ends. This CDR3 has 15 amino acids. The CDR3 nucleotides are TGTGCCAGCAGTTACGGCGGGACTTCTGGAAACACCATATATTTT. Its protein product is CASSYGGTSGNTIYF.

The chain has TRBV5-4 and TRBJ2-2; tentatively, D is TRBD2 (6 bases). The CDR3 is 16 amino acids. Trimming pared 4 bases from V and 1 base from J, leaving 14 bases between. From germline, CDR1 is SGHNT and CDR2 YYREEE (reference sequence). The CDR3 sequence: CASSPTGVLNTGELFF. Here the CDR3 DNA reads TGTGCCAGCAGCCCCACGGGGGTTCTGAACACCGGGGAGCTGTTTTTT.

Regarding this clone: Other nucleotide sequences in the sample specify the same CDR3. The chain links TRBV2 to TRBJ1-5; no definite D call. The germline V and J ends were trimmed by 6 bases and 6 bases, with 9 bases remaining between them. Germline CDR1 reads SNHLY; CDR2 reads FYNNEI. This CDR3 is 12 amino acids long. The CDR3 spells CASSEGAQPQHF. Here the CDR3 DNA reads TGTGCCAGCAGCGAGGGTGCTCAGCCCCAGCATTTT.

V usage is TRBV14 and J usage is TRBJ2-1, with D tentatively TRBD1 (6 bases). Germline CDR1 and CDR2: SGHDN and FVKESK. V was shortened by 4 bases and J by 4 bases, with 11 bases between the two germline ends. The CDR3 is made up of 14 amino acids. The DNA for the CDR3 is TGTGCCAGCAGCCCGAGGACAGCATACAATGAGCAGTTCTTC. The encoded protein is CASSPRTAYNEQFF.

The DNA for the CDR3 is TGTGCCAGTAGTATAAGTCTCTCTAGGGAGAGGCAGCCCCAGCATTTT. Protein: CASSISLSRERQPQHF. This chain uses TRBV19 with TRBJ1-5; D unresolved. There are 16 residues in the CDR3. Per the germline V gene, CDR1 is LNHDA and CDR2 is SQIVND (reference sequence). Trimming left V 2 bases short and J 7 bases short, with 18 bases between.

The J gene is TRBJ1-6, the V gene TRBV19; TRBD1 might be the D (5 bases). V shed 4 bases and J shed 8 bases, with 12 bases lying between them. Germline V gene sequence: CDR1 LNHDA, CDR2 SQIVND (reference sequence). CDR3 size: 14 residues. For the CDR3, the DNA is TGTGCCAGTAGTACGACAGTGGTGGATTCACCCCTCCACTTT. It encodes CASSTTVVDSPLHF.

The V and J genes are TRBV18 and TRBJ2-3, with D possibly TRBD2 on 6 matching bases. V was cut by 3 bases and J by 8 bases, with 15 bases left in between. Germline V lookup: CDR1 KGHSH, CDR2 LQKENI. This CDR3 spans 14 amino acids. CDR3 sequence: CASSPGLPPATQYF. The CDR3 DNA reads as TGTGCCAGCTCACCGGGACTGCCCCCCGCTACGCAGTATTTT.

This clone was picked up a small number of times. The chain employs TRBV6-5 and TRBJ1-1, with D possibly being TRBD1 (5 bases). Germline-derived CDR1 and CDR2 are MNHEY and SVGAGI. V was clipped by 5 bases and J by 1 base, with 8 bases between them. The CDR3 runs 13 residues. CDR3 in amino acids: CASSLTENTEAFF. CDR3 nucleotides: TGTGCCAGCAGTCTGACAGAGAACACTGAAGCTTTCTTT.